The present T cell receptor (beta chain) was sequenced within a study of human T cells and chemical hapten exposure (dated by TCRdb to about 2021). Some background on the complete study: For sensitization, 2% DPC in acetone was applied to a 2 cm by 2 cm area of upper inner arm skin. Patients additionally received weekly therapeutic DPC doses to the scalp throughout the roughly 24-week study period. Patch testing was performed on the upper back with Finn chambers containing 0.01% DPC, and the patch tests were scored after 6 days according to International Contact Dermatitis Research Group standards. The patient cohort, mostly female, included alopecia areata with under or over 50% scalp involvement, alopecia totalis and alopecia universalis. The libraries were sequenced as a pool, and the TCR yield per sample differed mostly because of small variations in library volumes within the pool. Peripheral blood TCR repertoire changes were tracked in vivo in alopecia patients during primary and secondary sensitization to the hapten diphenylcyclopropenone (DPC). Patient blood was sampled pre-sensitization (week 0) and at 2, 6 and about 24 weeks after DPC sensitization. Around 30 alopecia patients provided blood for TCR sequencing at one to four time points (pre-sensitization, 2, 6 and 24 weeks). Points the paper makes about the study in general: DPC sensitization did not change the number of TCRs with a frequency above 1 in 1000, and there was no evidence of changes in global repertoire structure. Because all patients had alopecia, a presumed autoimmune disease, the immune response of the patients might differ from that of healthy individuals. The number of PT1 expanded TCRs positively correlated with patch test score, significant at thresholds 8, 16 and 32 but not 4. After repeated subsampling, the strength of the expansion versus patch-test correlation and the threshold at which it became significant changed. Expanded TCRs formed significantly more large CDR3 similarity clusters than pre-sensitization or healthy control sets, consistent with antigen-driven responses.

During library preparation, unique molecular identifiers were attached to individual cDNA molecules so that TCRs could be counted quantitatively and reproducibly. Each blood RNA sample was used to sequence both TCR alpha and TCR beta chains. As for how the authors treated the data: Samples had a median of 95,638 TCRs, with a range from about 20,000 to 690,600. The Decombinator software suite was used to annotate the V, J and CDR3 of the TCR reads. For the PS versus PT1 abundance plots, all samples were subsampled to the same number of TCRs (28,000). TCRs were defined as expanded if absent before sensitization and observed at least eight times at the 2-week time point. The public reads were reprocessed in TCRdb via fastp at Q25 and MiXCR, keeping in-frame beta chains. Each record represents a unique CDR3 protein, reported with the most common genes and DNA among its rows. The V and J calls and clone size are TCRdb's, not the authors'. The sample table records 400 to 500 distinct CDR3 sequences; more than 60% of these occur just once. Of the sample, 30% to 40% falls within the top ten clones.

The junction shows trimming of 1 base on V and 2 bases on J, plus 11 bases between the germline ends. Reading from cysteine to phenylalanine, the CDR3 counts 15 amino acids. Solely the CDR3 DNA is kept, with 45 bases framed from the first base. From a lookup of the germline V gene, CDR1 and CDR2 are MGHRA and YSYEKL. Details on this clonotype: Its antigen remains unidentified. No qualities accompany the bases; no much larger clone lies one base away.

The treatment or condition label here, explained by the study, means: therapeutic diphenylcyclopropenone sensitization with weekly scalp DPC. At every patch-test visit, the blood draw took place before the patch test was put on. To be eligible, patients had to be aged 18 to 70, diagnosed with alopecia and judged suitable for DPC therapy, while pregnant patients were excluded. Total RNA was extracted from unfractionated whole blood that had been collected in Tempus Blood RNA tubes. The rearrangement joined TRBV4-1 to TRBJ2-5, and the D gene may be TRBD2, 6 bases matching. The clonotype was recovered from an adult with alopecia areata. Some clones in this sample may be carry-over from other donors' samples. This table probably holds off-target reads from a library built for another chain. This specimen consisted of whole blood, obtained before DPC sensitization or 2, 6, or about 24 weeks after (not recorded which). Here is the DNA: TGCGCCAGCAGCCAAGTTTGGGACTCTCAAGAGACCCAGTACTTC. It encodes CASSQVWDSQETQYF.